One and the same sample provided the 28 T cell receptor beta chains below, sequenced in a study of T cells in localized non-small cell lung cancer. Method: immunoSEQ multiplex PCR; TCRdb's copy keeps in-frame clones and lacks some. The data hold about 29,000 clones, with approximately 86% observed a single time. Source: peripheral blood, taken before any cancer treatment. Receptors originate from a male donor aged 60 or older with stage I lung adenocarcinoma.

This chain uses TRBV30 with TRBJ1-2; 7 nucleotides align to TRBD1. The CDR3 contains 14 residues. The J segment lost 1 base and the V segment lost 1 base, leaving 3 bases of the junction unmatched. The germline CDR1 and CDR2 sequences are GTSNPN and SVGIG (reference sequence). CDR3 loop: CAWSGQGLNYGYTF. In DNA, the CDR3 is TGTGCCTGGAGTGGACAGGGCCTTAACTATGGCTACACCTTC. The full variable domain, rest sourced from reference TRBV30 and TRBJ1-2, is SQTIHQWPATLVQPVGSPLSLECTVEGTSNPNLYWYRQAAGRGLQLLFYSVGIGQISSEVPQNLSASRPQDRQFILSSKKLLLSDSGFYLCAWSGQGLNYGYTFGSGTRLTVV.

As regards this clone: Other nucleotide sequences in the sample specify the same CDR3. The chain links TRBV7-2 to TRBJ2-6; the D gene is possibly TRBD2 (5 bases). Per germline, CDR1 SGHTA and CDR2 FQGNSA. Trimming removed 5 bases from V and 1 base from J, with 6 bases in between. The CDR3 covers 14 residues. CDR3 residues: CASSRTSGANVLTF. The CDR3 DNA follows: TGTGCCAGCAGCCGGACTTCTGGGGCCAACGTCCTGACTTTC.

The rearrangement uses TRBV5-5 and TRBJ1-2; no clear D gene. Germline CDR1 SGHKS, CDR2 YYEKEE (reference sequence). V was clipped by 0 bases and J by 4 bases, with 16 bases between them. The CDR3 extends over 16 amino acids. DNA for the CDR3: TGTGCCAGCAGCTTGGCTTGGTCAGAAAAGATCTATGGCTACACCTTC. It encodes CASSLAWSEKIYGYTF.

As regards this clone: Other DNA sequences in the sample encode the same CDR3. The chain has TRBV29-1 and TRBJ2-3; perhaps TRBD1 as D (5 bases). CDR1 is SQVTM and CDR2 is ANQGSEA in the germline V gene. Between the trimmed V and J ends, which lost 3 bases and 6 bases, there was a span of 13 bases. There are 13 residues in the CDR3. CDR3 sequence (DNA): TGCAGCGTTGAGGGAATAGGGGTGGATACGCAGTATTTT. Its protein is CSVEGIGVDTQYF.

The chain couples TRBV27 to TRBJ2-6; 7 bases match TRBD1. The CDR3 loop spans 15 amino acids. Germline CDR1 MNHEY, CDR2 SMNVEV (reference sequence). V gave up 6 bases and J gave up 3 bases; unmatched junction bases: 5. The CDR3 sequence is CASRRDRDGANVLTF. The CDR3 coding sequence is TGTGCCAGCAGACGTGACAGGGATGGGGCCAACGTCCTGACTTTC.

This chain connects TRBV7-9 to TRBJ1-2; possible D gene TRBD1, 6 bases. The CDR3 runs 12 residues. Germline CDR1 SEHNR, CDR2 FQNEAQ (reference sequence). V was cut by 1 base and J by 7 bases, with 7 bases left in between. The CDR3 sequence is CASSLEGGGYTF. The CDR3 coding sequence is TGTGCCAGCAGCTTAGAAGGGGGTGGCTACACCTTC.

V usage is TRBV5-1 and J usage is TRBJ2-5; 9 bases fit TRBD1. J was trimmed by 2 bases and V by 4 bases; bases with no gene match: 3. Germline CDR1 reads SGHRS; CDR2 reads YFSETQ. This CDR3 spans 14 amino acids. The CDR3 sequence is CASSRGQGQETQYF. The CDR3 DNA reads as TGCGCCAGCAGCCGCGGACAGGGGCAAGAGACCCAGTACTTC.

This clone was detected only a few times. The chain couples TRBV6-1 to TRBJ1-2; possibly TRBD1 for D (5 bases). Trimming removed 5 bases at V and 4 bases at J, with 11 bases between. This CDR3 is 13 amino acids long. CDR1 is MNHNS, CDR2 SASEGT, per germline. The CDR3 region is CASSPGHGYGYTF. The CDR3 DNA sequence: TGTGCCAGCAGTCCTGGACATGGCTATGGCTACACCTTC.

The chain employs TRBV30 and TRBJ2-5; 11 bases line up with TRBD2. This CDR3 contains 13 residues. V gave up 5 bases and J gave up 5 bases; unmatched junction bases: 4. Germline loops: CDR1 GTSNPN, CDR2 SVGIG (reference sequence). CDR3 coding DNA: TGTGCCTGGCGAATAGCGGGGGGGGAGACCCAGTACTTC. It specifies CAWRIAGGETQYF.

This chain uses TRBV23-1 with TRBJ1-4; D is unclear. TRBV23-1 is an open reading frame whose function is uncertain. CDR3 length: 15 residues. V was cut by 6 bases and J by 6 bases, with 17 bases left in between. The CDR3: CASRRKELPYEKLFF. As DNA, the CDR3 is TGCGCCAGCAGGCGCAAAGAGCTTCCGTATGAAAAACTGTTTTTT.

This chain connects TRBV15 to TRBJ1-1; a weak D match, TRBD1 (6 bases). The ends were cut back, 3 bases at V and 3 bases at J, with 20 bases in the middle. Looked up from germline, CDR1 is LNHNV and CDR2 is YYDKDF (reference sequence). The CDR3 runs to 17 residues. CDR3: CATSRGGQGRKDTEAFF. DNA of the CDR3: TGTGCCACCAGCAGGGGGGGGCAGGGTCGAAAGGACACTGAAGCTTTCTTT.

The chain links TRBV7-2 to TRBJ2-7; 12 bases are shared with TRBD1. The trim removed 1 base at V and 5 bases at J, leaving 6 bases unmatched. This CDR3 spans 16 amino acids. CDR1 is SGHTA and CDR2 is FQGNSA in the germline V gene. Written as DNA, the CDR3 is TGTGCCAGCAGCTTAGTCGGGACAGGGGGCGGCCACGAGCAGTACTTC. The encoded protein is CASSLVGTGGGHEQYF. Full variable domain (outside the CDR3, taken from reference TRBV7-2 and TRBJ2-7): GAGVSQSPSNKVTEKGKDVELRCDPISGHTALYWYRQSLGQGLEFLIYFQGNSAPDKSGLPSDRFSAERTGGSVSTLTIQRTQQEDSAVYLCASSLVGTGGGHEQYFGPGTRLTVT.

The chain links TRBV5-5 to TRBJ1-3; 9 bases match TRBD1. Per germline, CDR1 SGHKS and CDR2 YYEKEE (reference sequence). Trimming removed 1 base from V and 4 bases from J; junction bases left unmatched: 3. The CDR3 runs 15 residues. The CDR3 protein is CASSLWTGVGNTIYF. In nucleotides, the CDR3 is TGTGCCAGCAGCTTGTGGACAGGGGTCGGAAACACCATATATTTT.

Turning to this clone: Germline and junction disagree at one end, which may indicate a read error. The chain combines TRBV7-2 with TRBJ2-7; 9 nucleotides align to TRBD1. Germline CDR1 reads SGHTA; CDR2 reads FQGNSA. The CDR3 has 14 amino acids. The CDR3 loop is CASSQGTGNYEQYF. DNA of the CDR3: TGCGCCAGCAGCCAAGGGACAGGGAACTACGAGCAGTACTTC.

This chain's CDR3 is CSVEVLAKNIQYF. CDR3 coding DNA: TGCAGCGTTGAAGTCCTAGCCAAAAACATTCAGTACTTC. V usage is TRBV29-1 and J usage is TRBJ2-4; D gene ambiguous. The length of the CDR3 is 13 residues. V was trimmed by 1 base and J by 0 bases, leaving 4 bases between them. The V gene's germline CDR1 is SQVTM and CDR2 ANQGSEA.

The chain combines TRBV2 with TRBJ2-7; no definite D call. The CDR3 totals 11 residues. Germline V gene sequence: CDR1 SNHLY, CDR2 FYNNEI. V gave up 4 bases and J gave up 3 bases, with 4 bases separating them. CDR3 loop: CASSVNYEQYF. Here the CDR3 DNA reads TGTGCCAGCAGTGTGAACTACGAGCAGTACTTC.

V gene TRBV28 combines with J gene TRBJ2-5; D is possibly TRBD1 or TRBD2 (5 bases each). Trimming took off 8 bases at V and 1 base at J, with 14 bases between the two ends. The V gene's germline CDR1 is MDHEN and CDR2 SYDVKM. This CDR3 has 14 residues. In DNA, the CDR3 is TGTGCCAGCGGGGACCCTCCCCCCCAAGAGACCCAGTACTTC. This translates into CASGDPPPQETQYF.

The CDR3 DNA sequence: TGTGCCTGGAGGTACAGGACGTACGGAAACACCATATATTTT. Amino acid sequence: CAWRYRTYGNTIYF. The J gene is TRBJ1-3, the V gene TRBV30; TRBD1 might be the D (5 bases). This CDR3 spans 14 amino acids. V dropped 3 bases and J dropped 4 bases, with 13 bases sitting between them. CDR1 is GTSNPN, CDR2 SVGIG, per germline (reference sequence).

The CDR3 DNA follows: TGTGCCAGCAGCTTAGTTGGAAGGGATTCACCCCTCCACTTT. Translation: CASSLVGRDSPLHF. V is TRBV11-2 and J is TRBJ1-6; D unclear. V lost 1 base to trimming and J lost 8 bases, with 9 bases between them. The CDR3 is made up of 14 amino acids. Germline CDR1 and CDR2: SGHAT and FQNNGV.

This chain uses TRBV6-5 with TRBJ1-5, with unresolved D. Germline V CDR1 and CDR2: MNHEY, SVGAGI. V lost 0 bases and J lost 9, with 12 bases in between. CDR3 length: 14 residues. CDR3 in DNA: TGTGCCAGCAGTTACTCGCGGGTTTCGGGGCCCCAGCATTTT. Protein sequence: CASSYSRVSGPQHF.

The chain has TRBV18 and TRBJ2-7; TRBD1 matches at 10 bases. There are 16 residues in the CDR3. The germline V gene encodes CDR1 KGHSH and CDR2 LQKENI. V shed 1 base, J shed 9 bases, and the junction held 12 bases outside the gene matches. The CDR3: CASSPQEGQGTGGQYF. The CDR3 DNA follows: TGTGCCAGCTCACCACAAGAGGGACAGGGGACCGGTGGGCAGTACTTC.

The V call is TRBV9, the J call TRBJ1-1; no definite D call. V was clipped by 0 bases and J by 5 bases, with 11 bases between them. The CDR3 spans 14 residues. Germline loops: CDR1 SGDLS, CDR2 YYNGEE. The CDR3 DNA follows: TGTGCCAGCAGCGTAGGCCCCTTGGAGACTGAAGCTTTCTTT. Residues: CASSVGPLETEAFF.

The V gene is TRBV5-1, the J gene TRBJ2-5, with D possibly being TRBD2 (5 bases). V was pared by 4 bases and J by 4 bases, with 14 bases between. This CDR3 comprises 14 residues. Germline CDR1 is SGHRS and CDR2 is YFSETQ. The CDR3 DNA follows: TGCGCCAGCAGCGCGGACTCTAATATAGAGACCCAGTACTTC. It yields the protein CASSADSNIETQYF.

This clone was detected a few times. The V gene is TRBV7-2, the J gene TRBJ1-5; D not certain. The germline gives CDR1 SGHTA, CDR2 FQGNSA. This CDR3 region has 13 residues. Trimming removed 5 bases from V and 2 bases from J, with 7 bases in between. The CDR3: CASSPDGNQPQHF. The CDR3 DNA reads TGTGCCAGCAGCCCCGATGGCAATCAGCCCCAGCATTTT.

The genes are TRBV5-8 and TRBJ2-1; D not certain. Germline V gene lookup returns CDR1 SGHTS and CDR2 YDEGEE. There are 13 residues in the CDR3. V was cut by 7 bases and J by 1 base, with 9 bases left in between. In DNA form, the CDR3 reads TGTGCCAGCCATATCGAGTCCTACAATGAGCAGTTCTTC. Translating it yields CASHIESYNEQFF.

V gene TRBV7-2 combines with J gene TRBJ2-3; no clear D. Germline-derived CDR1 and CDR2 are SGHTA and FQGNSA. There are 14 residues in the CDR3. The V and J ends lost 7 bases and 0 bases respectively, with 11 bases between them. CDR3 DNA sequence: TGTGCCAGCACTTATCTCTTAAGCACAGATACGCAGTATTTT. Translation: CASTYLLSTDTQYF.

The chain employs TRBV30 and TRBJ1-1; no clear D. The ends were cut back, 0 bases at V and 6 bases at J, with 14 bases in the middle. This CDR3 has 14 amino acids. Per the germline V gene, CDR1 is GTSNPN and CDR2 is SVGIG (reference sequence). As DNA, the CDR3 is TGTGCCTGGAGTGTACGCGGGTTTCAGGCTGAAGCTTTCTTT. Residues: CAWSVRGFQAEAFF.

The V gene is TRBV2, the J gene TRBJ1-2; 9 positions match TRBD1. CDR3 size: 14 residues. CDR1 and CDR2 from the germline V gene are SNHLY and FYNNEI. Trimming took 6 bases from V and 1 from J; bases not matched to a gene: 3. In DNA, the CDR3 is TGTGCCAGCAGGGGGGACAGGGTTAACTATGGCTACACCTTC. It codes for CASRGDRVNYGYTF.